These 31 T cell receptor beta chains originate from one sample sequenced in a study of OX40 agonist ivuxolimab in advanced cancers. Libraries were constructed by the immunoSEQ multiplex PCR assay. The table was pulled from immuneACCESS by TCRdb, which kept in-frame rearrangements only. Such tables lose some clones; where checked, under half of the loss comes from unresolved V genes, and the rest has no known cause. The sample records more than 70,000 clones, around 82% of which are singletons. The leading ten clones occupy around 5% of the sample. Sequenced here: CD4+ or CD8+ T cells sorted from blood, sampled in a trial of the OX40 agonist ivuxolimab. These receptors originate from an adult with an advanced solid tumor such as melanoma, head and neck, liver or kidney cancer.

The chain couples TRBV28 to TRBJ1-2; D is unresolved. The CDR3 spans 15 residues. Germline-derived CDR1 and CDR2 are MDHEN and SYDVKM. V lost 3 bases, J lost 4 bases, and 15 bases lay in between. The CDR3 protein is CASSFPGVSIYGYTF. CDR3 sequence (DNA): TGTGCCAGCAGTTTCCCCGGAGTATCCATCTATGGCTACACCTTC.

V and J are TRBV14 and TRBJ2-3; D is undetermined. CDR3 size: 12 residues. Trimming removed 4 bases from V and 5 bases from J, with 7 bases in between. Looked up from germline, CDR1 is SGHDN and CDR2 is FVKESK. CDR3 bases: TGTGCCAGCAGCCCGAACCGAGATACGCAGTATTTT. It is translated as CASSPNRDTQYF.

The chain is built from TRBV19 and TRBJ1-2; D is possibly TRBD1 (6 bases). CDR3 length: 14 residues. The germline V gene encodes CDR1 LNHDA and CDR2 SQIVND (reference sequence). Between the trimmed V and J ends, which lost 3 bases and 7 bases, there was a span of 15 bases. The CDR3 bases are TGTGCCAGTAGTATTAACAGGGATGATCCTGGCTACACCTTC. Translated: CASSINRDDPGYTF.

The rearrangement uses TRBV28 and TRBJ1-2, with unresolved D. The CDR3 totals 15 residues. The V gene's germline CDR1 is MDHEN and CDR2 SYDVKM. V was pared by 7 bases and J by 4 bases, with 19 bases between. The chain's CDR3 is CASTQPDAGVYGYTF. In DNA form, the CDR3 reads TGTGCCAGCACACAGCCAGACGCAGGTGTCTATGGCTACACCTTC.

V and J are TRBV6-1 and TRBJ2-7; TRBD2 matches at 7 bases. The CDR3 has 15 amino acids. With V trimmed by 8 bases and J by 0 bases, 10 bases remained unmatched. Germline CDR1 reads MNHNS; CDR2 reads SASEGT. The CDR3 loop reads CASRGDVGPSYEQYF. In DNA form, the CDR3 reads TGTGCCAGCCGGGGGGATGTTGGTCCCTCCTACGAGCAGTACTTC.

V is TRBV7-2 and J is TRBJ2-3; 7 bases agree with TRBD1. With 5 bases clipped from V and 4 bases from J, the junction kept 12 bases outside the gene matches. This CDR3 has 16 residues. The V gene's germline CDR1 is SGHTA and CDR2 FQGNSA. The CDR3 is CASSVDRVQGADTQYF. CDR3 coding DNA: TGTGCCAGCAGCGTCGACAGGGTCCAGGGGGCAGATACGCAGTATTTT.

The gene calls are TRBV20-1 and TRBJ2-1; D might be TRBD1 (6 bases). Per germline, CDR1 DFQATT and CDR2 SNEGSKA (reference sequence). V gave up 5 bases and J gave up 8 bases, with 10 bases separating them. This CDR3 is built from 11 residues. For the CDR3, the DNA is TGCAGTGCTCGGGACACCGATGAGCAGTTCTTC. Translation gives CSARDTDEQFF.

The DNA for the CDR3 is TGTGCCAGCAGTGTGACAGGGGTTGCGGAGACCCAGTACTTC. It yields the protein CASSVTGVAETQYF. This sequence joins TRBV25-1 and TRBJ2-5; 8 nucleotides align to TRBD1. This CDR3 is built from 14 residues. Germline V gives CDR1 MGHDK, CDR2 SYGVNS. V shed 4 bases, J shed 5 bases, and the junction held 6 bases outside the gene matches. The full variable domain, with the rest looked up from reference TRBV25-1 and TRBJ2-5, is EADIYQTPRYLVIGTGKKITLECSQTMGHDKMYWYQQDPGMELHLIHYSYGVNSTEKGDLSSESTVSRIRTEHFPLTLESARPSHTSQYLCASSVTGVAETQYFGPGTRLLVL.

This clone was counted a few times. The genes are TRBV4-2 and TRBJ2-7; TRBD1 matches at 8 bases. Trimming removed 5 bases from V and 2 bases from J; junction bases left unmatched: 17. The CDR3 has 18 residues. Germline V gene sequence: CDR1 LGHNA, CDR2 YNFKEQ. The CDR3, as DNA: TGTGCCAGCAGCGCGATGCCCCTATCCGGGACAGGTACCTACGAGCAGTACTTC. It yields the protein CASSAMPLSGTGTYEQYF.

This chain links TRBV21-1 with TRBJ1-2; the table's D call of TRBD1 was not tested on the DNA. TRBV21-1 is an annotated pseudogene. The CDR3 has 17 residues. CDR3 amino acids: CASSEWAAKKRNYGYTF. The CDR3 bases are TGTGCCAGCAGCGAGTGGGCAGCAAAAAAGAGAAACTATGGCTACACCTTC.

V gene TRBV28 combines with J gene TRBJ2-4; 8 bases fit TRBD1. The CDR3 has 19 residues. The germline V gene encodes CDR1 MDHEN and CDR2 SYDVKM. The ends lost 4 bases at V and 0 bases at J; junction bases unmatched: 14. This CDR3 is CASSSPGQGGPLAKNIQYF. The CDR3 DNA sequence: TGTGCCAGCAGTTCGCCCGGACAGGGAGGACCACTAGCCAAAAACATTCAGTACTTC.

This clone occurred once. This sequence joins TRBV28 and TRBJ2-2; 9 nucleotides agree with TRBD1. The CDR3 is 17 amino acids. Germline V CDR1 and CDR2: MDHEN, SYDVKM. V shed 3 bases and J 6 bases; nucleotides not matched to a gene: 11. The CDR3 here is CASSFLGTGFLPGELFF. In DNA, the CDR3 is TGTGCCAGCAGTTTTTTAGGGACAGGGTTCCTACCCGGGGAGCTGTTTTTT.

The chain combines TRBV2 with TRBJ2-5, with TRBD1 matching over 10 bases. The J call may be incorrect, as the DNA end agrees better with TRBJ2-7. The length of the CDR3 is 14 residues. CDR1 and CDR2 (germline): SNHLY, FYNNEI. In nucleotides, the CDR3 is TGTGCCAGCAGGTCGACAGGGGGCACCTACGAGCAGTACTTC. It is translated as CASRSTGGTYEQYF.

Turning to this clone: Additional DNA sequences in this sample encode the identical CDR3. V gene TRBV7-2 combines with J gene TRBJ1-1; TRBD1 matches at 9 bases. V shed 5 bases and J 4 bases; nucleotides not matched to a gene: 14. CDR3 length: 17 amino acids. From germline, CDR1 is SGHTA and CDR2 FQGNSA. CDR3 amino acids: CASSPGQGHWVSTEAFF. The CDR3 bases are TGTGCCAGCAGCCCCGGACAGGGGCATTGGGTTAGCACTGAAGCTTTCTTT.

The chain combines TRBV5-1 with TRBJ2-3; D gene ambiguous. Per germline, CDR1 SGHRS and CDR2 YFSETQ. This CDR3 is built from 16 residues. Trimming removed 0 bases from V and 1 base from J, with 12 bases in between. For the CDR3, the DNA is TGCGCCAGCAGCTTGGAGGCGTCCTCGGGCACAGATACGCAGTATTTT. The encoded protein is CASSLEASSGTDTQYF.

This clone was observed a single time. The chain joins TRBV9 to TRBJ1-1, with 7 positions matching TRBD1. The germline gives CDR1 SGDLS, CDR2 YYNGEE. This CDR3 region has 14 residues. Trimming cost V 2 bases and J 0 bases; bases outside gene matches: 1. The CDR3 spells CASSVTGMNTEAFF. In DNA form, the CDR3 reads TGTGCCAGCAGCGTGACAGGGATGAACACTGAAGCTTTCTTT.

J is TRBJ1-1 and V is TRBV11-2; D unresolved. V dropped 8 bases and J dropped 0 bases, with 10 bases sitting between them. The length of the CDR3 is 13 residues. The germline CDR1 and CDR2 sequences are SGHAT and FQNNGV. The CDR3 coding sequence is TGTGCCAGCCGGGAGTTCATGAACACTGAAGCTTTCTTT. Its translation: CASREFMNTEAFF.

The chain employs TRBV2 and TRBJ2-3; D call uncertain. This CDR3 has 16 residues. V gave up 6 bases and J gave up 4 bases, with 20 bases separating them. Germline V gene lookup returns CDR1 SNHLY and CDR2 FYNNEI. CDR3 amino acids: CASSVFGAAHSDTQYF. The CDR3 DNA is TGTGCCAGCAGCGTATTCGGAGCCGCTCATTCAGATACGCAGTATTTT.

This chain uses TRBV28 with TRBJ2-3; TRBD2 agrees at 8 bases. Germline CDR1 reads MDHEN; CDR2 reads SYDVKM. The V gene end was trimmed by 6 bases and the J gene end by 3 bases; junction bases not matched to a gene: 8. The CDR3 runs to 15 residues. The chain's CDR3 is CASRGWSGSTDTQYF. As DNA, the CDR3 is TGTGCCAGCAGGGGGTGGAGCGGGAGTACAGATACGCAGTATTTT.

This chain links TRBV5-1 with TRBJ1-2; D is unclear. This CDR3 has 13 amino acids. The germline V gene has CDR1 SGHRS and CDR2 YFSETQ. With 1 base removed from V and 4 bases from J, the gap between germline ends came to 8 bases. The CDR3 is CASSLQDSYGYTF. For the CDR3, the DNA is TGCGCCAGCAGCTTGCAGGATTCCTATGGCTACACCTTC.

Of note for this clone: The sample holds other DNA sequences that translate to the same CDR3. This rearrangement joins TRBV7-2 to TRBJ2-2, with D unresolved. V gave up 3 bases and J gave up 1 base, with 3 bases separating them. The germline CDR1 and CDR2 sequences are SGHTA and FQGNSA. This CDR3 spans 13 amino acids. In DNA form, the CDR3 reads TGTGCCAGCAGCTTGCTGAACACCGGGGAGCTGTTTTTT. It is translated as CASSLLNTGELFF.

The V gene is TRBV2, the J gene TRBJ1-2; D gene uncertain. Trimming removed 4 bases at V and 4 bases at J, with 10 bases between. There are 13 residues in the CDR3. Germline V lookup: CDR1 SNHLY, CDR2 FYNNEI. CDR3 nucleotide sequence: TGTGCCAGCAGTGGGTCCGGTACCTATGGCTACACCTTC. Its protein product is CASSGSGTYGYTF.

This clone has a handful of counts. This chain links TRBV2 with TRBJ1-2; 9 bases are shared with TRBD1. The germline CDR1 and CDR2 sequences are SNHLY and FYNNEI. With 9 bases clipped from V and 7 bases from J, the junction kept 6 bases outside the gene matches. The CDR3 is 12 amino acids. DNA of the CDR3: TGTGCCAGTACAGGGGGCGCCTCTGGCTACACCTTC. Translating it yields CASTGGASGYTF.

This clone was observed once. J is TRBJ2-2 and V is TRBV5-4; D not certain. The CDR3 has 14 amino acids. V dropped 0 bases and J dropped 3 bases, with 6 bases sitting between them. Germline V gene lookup returns CDR1 SGHNT and CDR2 YYREEE (reference sequence). The CDR3 region has the DNA TGTGCCAGCAGCTTGGTCCCGGACACCGGGGAGCTGTTTTTT. Protein product: CASSLVPDTGELFF. Variable domain in full (rest from reference TRBV5-4 and TRBJ2-2): ETGVTQSPTHLIKTRGQQVTLRCSSQSGHNTVSWYQQALGQGPQFIFQYYREEENGRGNFPPRFSGLQFPNYSSELNVNALELDDSALYLCASSLVPDTGELFFGEGSRLTVL.

The chain is built from TRBV9 and TRBJ2-7, with 7 bases that match TRBD2. With V trimmed by 1 base and J by 3 bases, 7 bases remained unmatched. Per germline, CDR1 SGDLS and CDR2 YYNGEE. The CDR3 loop spans 15 amino acids. This CDR3 reads CASSVRGEGHYEQYF. CDR3 nucleotide sequence: TGTGCCAGCAGCGTACGGGGGGAGGGCCACTACGAGCAGTACTTC.

This clone has only a few counts. The CDR3 region has the DNA TGTGCCAGCAGCTTCAGGGGTGGCTACACCTTC. Encoded protein: CASSFRGGYTF. This sequence joins TRBV5-6 and TRBJ1-2; D perhaps matches TRBD1 (6 bases). The germline CDR1 and CDR2 sequences are SGHDT and YYEEEE. With 2 bases removed from V and 7 bases from J, the gap between germline ends came to 6 bases. The CDR3 covers 11 residues.

The CDR3 DNA reads TGTGCCAGCAGTTTATCTGACTTGGGGGATGGCTACACCTTC. Translating it yields CASSLSDLGDGYTF. This chain uses TRBV28 with TRBJ1-2, with D possibly TRBD1 on 5 matching bases. V was shortened by 1 base and J by 6 bases, with 12 bases between the two germline ends. Germline values: CDR1 MDHEN, CDR2 SYDVKM. The CDR3 is made up of 14 amino acids.

The chain joins TRBV20-1 to TRBJ2-7; D is possibly TRBD2 (5 bases). This CDR3 region has 11 residues. Germline CDR1 reads DFQATT; CDR2 reads SNEGSKA (reference sequence). V shed 5 bases and J shed 3 bases, with 8 bases lying between them. CDR3: CSASTSYEQYF. DNA of the CDR3: TGCAGTGCTTCTACTAGCTACGAGCAGTACTTC.

The chain has TRBV11-2 and TRBJ2-2, with TRBD1 as a possible D gene (5 bases). V lost 7 bases, J lost 7 bases, and 16 bases lay in between. The CDR3 runs to 14 residues. Germline V gene data show CDR1 as SGHAT and CDR2 as FQNNGV. CDR3: CASTPWVQVGELFF. In nucleotides, the CDR3 is TGTGCCAGCACCCCATGGGTACAGGTCGGGGAGCTGTTTTTT.

The rearrangement uses TRBV7-9 and TRBJ2-3; D is unclear. V was cut by 10 bases and J by 4 bases, with 21 bases left in between. The CDR3 length is 15 residues. The germline V gene encodes CDR1 SEHNR and CDR2 FQNEAQ (reference sequence). The CDR3 region has the DNA TGTGCCACCCAATCTGCGGCTTTTGGGGCAGATACGCAGTATTTT. Translation: CATQSAAFGADTQYF. Combining the CDR3 with reference TRBV7-9 and TRBJ2-3 gives the whole variable domain DTGVSQNPRHKITKRGQNVTFRCDPISEHNRLYWYRQTLGQGPEFLTYFQNEAQLEKSRLLSDRFSAERPKGSFSTLEIQRTEQGDSAMYLCATQSAAFGADTQYFGPGTRLTVL.

V usage is TRBV18 and J usage is TRBJ2-4; 7 positions agree with TRBD1. The CDR3 sequence is 17 residues long. V was clipped by 3 bases and J by 0 bases; unmatched bases: 8. Germline values: CDR1 KGHSH, CDR2 LQKENI. The CDR3 protein is CASSPLRDSLAKNIQYF. Here the CDR3 DNA reads TGTGCCAGCTCACCTCTCCGGGACAGTCTAGCCAAAAACATTCAGTACTTC.